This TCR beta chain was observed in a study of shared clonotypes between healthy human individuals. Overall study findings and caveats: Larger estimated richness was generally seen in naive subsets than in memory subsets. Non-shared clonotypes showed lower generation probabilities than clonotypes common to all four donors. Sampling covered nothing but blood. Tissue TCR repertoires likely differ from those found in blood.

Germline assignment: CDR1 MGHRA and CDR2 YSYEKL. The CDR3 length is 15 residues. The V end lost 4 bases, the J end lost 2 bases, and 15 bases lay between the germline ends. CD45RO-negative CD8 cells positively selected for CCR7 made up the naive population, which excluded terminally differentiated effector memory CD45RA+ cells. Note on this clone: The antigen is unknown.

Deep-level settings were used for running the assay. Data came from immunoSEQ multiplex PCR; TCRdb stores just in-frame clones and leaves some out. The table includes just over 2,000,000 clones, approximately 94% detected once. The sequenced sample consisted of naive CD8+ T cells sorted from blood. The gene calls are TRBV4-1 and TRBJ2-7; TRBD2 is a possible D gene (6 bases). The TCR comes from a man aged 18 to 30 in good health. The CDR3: CASSRTRDLTYEQYF. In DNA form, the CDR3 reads TGCGCCAGCAGCCGGACCCGGGACTTGACCTACGAGCAGTACTTC.